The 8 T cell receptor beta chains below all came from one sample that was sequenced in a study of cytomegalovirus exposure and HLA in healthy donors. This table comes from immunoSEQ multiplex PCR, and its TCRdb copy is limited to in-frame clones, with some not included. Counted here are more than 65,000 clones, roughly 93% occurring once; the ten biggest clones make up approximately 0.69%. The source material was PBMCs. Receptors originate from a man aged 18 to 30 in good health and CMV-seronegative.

The CDR3 DNA is TGTGCCATCAGTCCCCTAGCGCCCAGCTCCTACAATGAGCAGTTCTTC. Residues: CAISPLAPSSYNEQFF. The chain has TRBV10-3 and TRBJ2-1; a possible D gene is TRBD2 (6 bases). Germline V gives CDR1 ENHRY, CDR2 SYGVKD. The V end was cut by 5 bases, the J end by 0 bases, with 14 bases between. This CDR3 has 16 amino acids.

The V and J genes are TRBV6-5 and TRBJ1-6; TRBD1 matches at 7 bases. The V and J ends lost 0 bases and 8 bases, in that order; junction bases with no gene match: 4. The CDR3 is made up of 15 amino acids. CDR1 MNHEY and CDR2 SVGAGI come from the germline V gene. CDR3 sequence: CASSYSDREDSPLHF. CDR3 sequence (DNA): TGTGCCAGCAGTTACTCCGACAGGGAGGATTCACCCCTCCACTTT.

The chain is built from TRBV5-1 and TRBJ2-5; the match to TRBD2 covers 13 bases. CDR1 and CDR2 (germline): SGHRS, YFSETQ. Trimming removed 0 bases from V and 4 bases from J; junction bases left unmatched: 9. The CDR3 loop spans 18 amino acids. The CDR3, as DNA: TGCGCCAGCAGCTTGGCCACGACTAGCGGGGGGCCGGGAGAGACCCAGTACTTC. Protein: CASSLATTSGGPGETQYF.

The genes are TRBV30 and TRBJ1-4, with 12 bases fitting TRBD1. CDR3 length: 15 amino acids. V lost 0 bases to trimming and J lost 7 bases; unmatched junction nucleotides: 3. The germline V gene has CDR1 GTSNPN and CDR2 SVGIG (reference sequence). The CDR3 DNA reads TGTGCCTGGAGTGTACCGGGACAGGGGGCTGAAAAACTGTTTTTT. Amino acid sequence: CAWSVPGQGAEKLFF.

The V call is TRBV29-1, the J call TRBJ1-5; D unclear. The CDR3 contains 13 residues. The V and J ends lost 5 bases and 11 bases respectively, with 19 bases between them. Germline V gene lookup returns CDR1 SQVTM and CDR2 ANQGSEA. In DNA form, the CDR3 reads TGCAGCGTTCGCGGAGGGTCCCCCTTGGCCCAGCATTTT. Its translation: CSVRGGSPLAQHF. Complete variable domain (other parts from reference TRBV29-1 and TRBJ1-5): SAVISQKPSRDICQRGTSLTIQCQVDSQVTMMFWYRQQPGQSLTLIATANQGSEATYESGFVIDKFPISRPNLTFSTLTVSNMSPEDSSIYLCSVRGGSPLAQHFGDGTRLSIL.

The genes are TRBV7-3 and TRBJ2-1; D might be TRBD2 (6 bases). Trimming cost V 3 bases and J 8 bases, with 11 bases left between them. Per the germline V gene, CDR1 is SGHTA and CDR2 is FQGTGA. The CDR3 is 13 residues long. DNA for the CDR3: TGTGCCAGCAGCTTGTACGGGAGCCATGAGCAGTTCTTC. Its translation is CASSLYGSHEQFF.

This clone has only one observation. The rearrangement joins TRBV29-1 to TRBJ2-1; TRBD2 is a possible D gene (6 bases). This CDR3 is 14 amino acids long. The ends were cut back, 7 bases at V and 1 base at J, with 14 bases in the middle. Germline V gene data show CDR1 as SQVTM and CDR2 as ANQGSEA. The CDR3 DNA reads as TGCAGCGGCGGGGCCGCCGATTCCTACAATGAGCAGTTCTTC. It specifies CSGGAADSYNEQFF.

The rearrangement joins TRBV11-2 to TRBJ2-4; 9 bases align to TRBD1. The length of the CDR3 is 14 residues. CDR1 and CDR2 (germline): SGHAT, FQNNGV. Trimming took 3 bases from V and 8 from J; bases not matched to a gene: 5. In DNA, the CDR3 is TGTGCCAGCAGCTTGACAGGGGGGTTAGACATTCAGTACTTC. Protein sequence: CASSLTGGLDIQYF.